These 31 T cell receptor beta chains came from one sample sequenced in a study of CD8 T cells in ankylosing spondylitis. Whole-study findings and limits: Blood from ankylosing spondylitis patients appeared to carry a characteristic eight-variant TCR beta motif.

Using its own MiXCR run on the 5' RACE reads, TCRdb lists one record per CDR3 protein. This sample yields 500,000 to 650,000 distinct CDR3 sequences, of which over 4% are seen a single time; roughly 3.2% belongs to the top ten. Antigens of these TCRs are unknown. Material for sequencing was blood, either unsorted or a sorted T cell fraction (not recorded which). The receptors originated from a male donor with ankylosing spondylitis.

This clonotype occurred many times. Here the CDR3 DNA reads TGCGCCAGCAGCCGAGGGACAGGGTCCTACGAGCAGTACTTC. Translating it yields CASSRGTGSYEQYF. V is TRBV4-3 and J is TRBJ2-7; 9 nucleotides match TRBD1. Trimming at V came to 4 bases and at J to 1 base, leaving 2 bases not matched to a gene. The CDR3 is 14 amino acids. Germline lookup yields CDR1 LGHNA and CDR2 YSLEER.

This clonotype was observed at least ten times. The gene calls are TRBV29-1 and TRBJ1-1, with no clear D. Trimming took off 7 bases at V and 2 bases at J, with 14 bases between the two ends. Looked up from germline, CDR1 is SQVTM and CDR2 is ANQGSEA. The CDR3 runs to 13 residues. CDR3 sequence reads: CSALDLVNTEAFF. DNA for the CDR3: TGCAGCGCCTTAGACTTGGTAAACACTGAAGCTTTCTTT.

The chain joins TRBV4-3 to TRBJ2-7; 7 nucleotides align to TRBD1. The CDR3 is 15 residues long. V gave up 1 base and J gave up 4 bases; unmatched junction bases: 7. The germline V gene has CDR1 LGHNA and CDR2 YSLEER. The CDR3 DNA reads TGCGCCAGCAGCCAAGGACAGGGCGCAGTGTACGAGCAGTACTTC. Residues: CASSQGQGAVYEQYF.

Ten or more counts support this clonotype. The gene calls are TRBV27 and TRBJ2-2; 8 nucleotides match TRBD2. CDR1 is MNHEY, CDR2 SMNVEV, per germline (reference sequence). The length of the CDR3 is 15 residues. V lost 7 bases and J lost 10; bases outside the gene matches: 14. CDR3 nucleotide sequence: TGTGCCAGCAAGGGAGTAGCGGGGTCCAGGTCGGAGCTGTTTTTT. It yields the protein CASKGVAGSRSELFF.

This clonotype was observed at least ten times. The J gene is TRBJ2-7, the V gene TRBV5-1; the match to TRBD2 covers 7 bases. The CDR3 contains 17 residues. The V segment lost 1 base and the J segment 0 bases; nucleotides outside the gene matches: 10. Germline CDR1 reads SGHRS; CDR2 reads YFSETQ. The CDR3 protein is CASSLRIGLAVSYEQYF. The CDR3 DNA reads TGCGCCAGCAGCTTGAGAATTGGGCTAGCGGTCTCCTACGAGCAGTACTTC.

This clonotype has a count of ten or more. The chain recombines TRBV5-1 with TRBJ1-1; no definite D call. The germline gives CDR1 SGHRS, CDR2 YFSETQ. Trimming left V 4 bases short and J 2 bases short, with 12 bases between. The CDR3 is made up of 14 amino acids. This chain's CDR3 is CASSVAQVNTEAFF. The CDR3 DNA reads as TGCGCCAGCAGCGTGGCCCAGGTTAACACTGAAGCTTTCTTT.

This clonotype was detected ten times or more. The V call is TRBV6-2 or TRBV6-3, the J call TRBJ2-1; 8 bases match TRBD2. Unmatched junction bases numbered 12, after V lost 2 bases and J lost 0 bases. Germline CDR1 and CDR2: MNHEY and SVGEGT. The CDR3 extends over 19 amino acids. In DNA, the CDR3 is TGTGCCAGCAGTTACGGGACTAGGGGGTTCCCCAGCTCCTACAATGAGCAGTTCTTC. This encodes CASSYGTRGFPSSYNEQFF.

This clonotype has only a few counts. The rearrangement joins TRBV5-1 to TRBJ2-2; D is undetermined. Germline V CDR1 and CDR2: SGHRS, YFSETQ. CDR3 length: 13 residues. The V gene lost 1 base and the J gene lost 6 bases, with 7 bases spanning the gap. CDR3 residues: CASSLNSPGELFF. As DNA, the CDR3 is TGCGCCAGCAGCTTGAACTCCCCCGGGGAGCTGTTTTTT.

This clonotype was counted many times. The CDR3 DNA follows: TGTGCCAGCAGCGTAAGGGGGAGCTACACAGATACGCAGTATTTT. Translating it yields CASSVRGSYTDTQYF. The rearrangement joins TRBV9 to TRBJ2-3, with D tentatively TRBD1 (6 bases). V lost 1 base and J lost 2, with 11 bases in between. Germline assignment: CDR1 SGDLS and CDR2 YYNGEE. The CDR3 has 15 residues.

This clonotype was counted ten times or more. The chain carries TRBV28 and TRBJ2-3; D unclear. CDR3 size: 14 residues. Looked up from germline, CDR1 is MDHEN and CDR2 is SYDVKM. V gave up 6 bases and J gave up 7 bases, with 17 bases separating them. CDR3 in DNA: TGTGCCAGCAGGTCAGCCTATTGGGCGAATACGCAGTATTTT. It yields the protein CASRSAYWANTQYF.

The table lists this clonotype with many counts. This chain links TRBV4-1 with TRBJ2-1; tentative D call: TRBD2 (6 bases). Trimming left V 2 bases short and J 8 bases short, with 16 bases between. CDR3 length: 15 residues. Germline CDR1 MGHRA, CDR2 YSYEKL. Written as DNA, the CDR3 is TGCGCCAGCAGCCAATTAGCGGAGCAAGGATATGAGCAGTTCTTC. Its translation: CASSQLAEQGYEQFF.

This clonotype has at least ten counts. The rearrangement uses TRBV28 and TRBJ1-5, with D perhaps TRBD1 (6 bases). V was pared by 2 bases and J by 0 bases, with 8 bases between. This CDR3 comprises 15 residues. Looked up from germline, CDR1 is MDHEN and CDR2 is SYDVKM. The CDR3 DNA is TGTGCCAGCAGTTTAAGGACAGATAGCAATCAGCCCCAGCATTTT. Amino acid sequence: CASSLRTDSNQPQHF.

This clonotype has a count of ten or more. The chain combines TRBV29-1 with TRBJ2-1, with a tentative D call TRBD1 (6 bases). The CDR3 length is 10 residues. CDR1 SQVTM and CDR2 ANQGSEA come from the germline V gene. V was shortened by 6 bases and J by 13 bases, with 13 bases between the two germline ends. CDR3 nucleotides: TGCAGCGTCGTCGGGACAAAACAGTTCTTC. Translated, it gives CSVVGTKQFF.

This clonotype was found many times. The V and J genes are TRBV11-1 and TRBJ1-5; 9 nucleotides agree with TRBD1. Per the germline V gene, CDR1 is SGHAT and CDR2 is FQDESV (reference sequence). The CDR3 is 18 residues long. The V segment lost 0 bases and the J segment 3 bases; nucleotides outside the gene matches: 9. The CDR3 loop reads CASSLASGTGSTNQPQHF. The CDR3 DNA reads TGTGCCAGCAGCTTAGCCTCCGGGACAGGGTCAACCAATCAGCCCCAGCATTTT.

This clonotype was observed at least ten times. The V call is TRBV5-1, the J call TRBJ1-2; D is undetermined. The CDR3 sequence is 17 residues long. The germline V gene encodes CDR1 SGHRS and CDR2 YFSETQ. Trimming shortened V by 2 bases and J by 3 bases, and 20 bases separated the two germline ends. In nucleotides, the CDR3 is TGCGCCAGCAGCTTTTCCCCGACGAATGGAGGAGACTATGGCTACACCTTC. Its protein product is CASSFSPTNGGDYGYTF.

This clonotype was counted ten times or more. CDR3 DNA sequence: TGTGCCAGCAAGGAGGCAGGGAAGGAAAAACTGTTTTTT. Translated, it gives CASKEAGKEKLFF. The chain carries TRBV7-9 and TRBJ1-4, with D possibly TRBD1 on 5 matching bases. Trimming removed 7 bases from V and 8 bases from J, with 14 bases in between. Germline V gene sequence: CDR1 SEHNR, CDR2 FQNEAQ (reference sequence). The CDR3 totals 13 residues. The variable domain in full, completed from reference TRBV7-9 and TRBJ1-4, reads DTGVSQNPRHKITKRGQNVTFRCDPISEHNRLYWYRQTLGQGPEFLTYFQNEAQLEKSRLLSDRFSAERPKGSFSTLEIQRTEQGDSAMYLCASKEAGKEKLFFGSGTQLSVL.

Many counts were recorded for this clonotype. The chain has TRBV10-3 and TRBJ2-3; the D gene is possibly TRBD1 (8 bases). Trimming removed 10 bases at V and 3 bases at J, with 14 bases between. The length of the CDR3 is 13 residues. The germline gives CDR1 ENHRY, CDR2 SYGVKD. CDR3: CATGQGGTDTQYF. In DNA, the CDR3 is TGTGCCACCGGACAGGGAGGGACAGATACGCAGTATTTT.

This clonotype was observed at least ten times. This chain connects TRBV7-6 to TRBJ2-7, with D uncertain. This CDR3 has 14 residues. V was shortened by 5 bases and J by 0 bases, with 11 bases between the two germline ends. The germline V gene encodes CDR1 SGHVS and CDR2 FNYEAQ. CDR3 loop: CASSLGPFSYEQYF. The CDR3 nucleotides read TGTGCCAGCAGCCTAGGGCCGTTCTCCTACGAGCAGTACTTC.

This clonotype was detected ten times or more. The chain recombines TRBV6-2 or TRBV6-3 with TRBJ1-4; D might be TRBD1 (6 bases). The V and J ends lost 2 bases and 8 bases respectively, with 15 bases between them. Germline V CDR1 and CDR2: MNHEY, SVGEGT. CDR3 length: 15 residues. The CDR3 spells CASSYPTGPQEKLFF. The CDR3 DNA is TGTGCCAGCAGTTACCCCACAGGGCCCCAAGAAAAACTGTTTTTT.

The chain couples TRBV11-1 to TRBJ2-3; D perhaps matches TRBD1 (5 bases). The V gene lost 0 bases and the J gene lost 7 bases, with 17 bases spanning the gap. The CDR3 loop spans 16 amino acids. Germline V gene data show CDR1 as SGHAT and CDR2 as FQDESV (reference sequence). In nucleotides, the CDR3 is TGTGCCAGCAGCTTAGCCGACAGTTCCTGGGGAAATACGCAGTATTTT. Its translation is CASSLADSSWGNTQYF.

This clonotype occurred a few times. This chain uses TRBV29-1 with TRBJ2-5; TRBD2 is a possible D gene (5 bases). Trimming took off 2 bases at V and 2 bases at J, with 15 bases between the two ends. The CDR3 loop spans 15 amino acids. CDR1 and CDR2 (germline): SQVTM, ANQGSEA. The DNA of the CDR3 is TGCAGCGTTGAACGACTTGGACTGCGACAAGAGACCCAGTACTTC. The encoded protein is CSVERLGLRQETQYF.

The rearrangement links TRBV4-3 to TRBJ2-7; a possible D gene is TRBD1 (6 bases). This CDR3 contains 16 residues. Germline V lookup: CDR1 LGHNA, CDR2 YSLEER. Trimming pared 0 bases from V and 2 bases from J, leaving 14 bases between. The CDR3 is CASSQEVRQDPYEQYF. In nucleotides, the CDR3 is TGCGCCAGCAGCCAAGAAGTTCGACAGGACCCCTACGAGCAGTACTTC.

Ten or more counts support this clonotype. The chain recombines TRBV5-1 with TRBJ2-1; D may be TRBD2 (6 bases). CDR3 length: 14 amino acids. The V and J ends lost 2 bases and 4 bases respectively, with 10 bases between them. Germline V gene sequence: CDR1 SGHRS, CDR2 YFSETQ. The CDR3 DNA is TGCGCCAGCAGCTTCTCACTAGCTTACAATGAGCAGTTCTTC. The encoded protein is CASSFSLAYNEQFF.

In its sample, this clonotype was seen many times. The chain combines TRBV6-1 with TRBJ2-5; 8 bases are a match to TRBD1. V was clipped by 7 bases and J by 1 base; unmatched bases: 5. There are 14 residues in the CDR3. Germline CDR1 MNHNS, CDR2 SASEGT. CDR3 loop: CASNPQGAQETQYF. The CDR3 nucleotides are TGTGCCAGCAATCCCCAGGGGGCCCAAGAGACCCAGTACTTC.

This clonotype came up many times. The chain uses TRBV20-1 and TRBJ1-2; D gene unclear. The germline V gene encodes CDR1 DFQATT and CDR2 SNEGSKA (reference sequence). Between the trimmed V and J ends, which lost 1 base and 4 bases, there was a span of 7 bases. The CDR3 contains 12 residues. CDR3 sequence (DNA): TGCAGTGCTAGAGGTACCTCCTATGGCTACACCTTC. It translates to CSARGTSYGYTF.

This clonotype showed up just a few times. J is TRBJ2-7 and V is TRBV10-3; maybe TRBD2 (6 bases). This CDR3 spans 13 amino acids. V was clipped by 10 bases and J by 2 bases, with 15 bases between them. Germline V gene lookup returns CDR1 ENHRY and CDR2 SYGVKD. The CDR3 bases are TGTGCCACGCGGTCCGGGGGTACCTACGAGCAGTACTTC. This encodes CATRSGGTYEQYF.

This clonotype has only a few counts. The chain combines TRBV27 with TRBJ2-5; 7 bases are shared with TRBD1. CDR1 is MNHEY and CDR2 is SMNVEV in the germline V gene (reference sequence). The V and J ends lost 0 bases and 3 bases, in that order; junction bases with no gene match: 4. This CDR3 contains 15 residues. Here the CDR3 DNA reads TGTGCCAGCAGTTTATCCTTGACAGGGAAAGAGACCCAGTACTTC. Its protein product is CASSLSLTGKETQYF.

The table lists this clonotype with many counts. The rearrangement links TRBV20-1 to TRBJ1-2; tentatively, D is TRBD1 (5 bases). Looked up from germline, CDR1 is DFQATT and CDR2 is SNEGSKA (reference sequence). The CDR3 spans 13 residues. V gave up 2 bases and J gave up 7 bases, with 14 bases separating them. The CDR3 region has the DNA TGCAGTGCTAGACTCGGACACTCTATTGGCTACACCTTC. It codes for CSARLGHSIGYTF.

In DNA form, the CDR3 reads TGCGCCAGCAGCCCGCCCCTTTATGGGGGGCCTAACACCGGGGAGCTGTTTTTT. Protein: CASSPPLYGGPNTGELFF. V and J are TRBV4-3 and TRBJ2-2; D possibly matches TRBD1 or TRBD2 (6 bases each). Germline V CDR1 and CDR2: LGHNA, YSLEER. The V and J ends lost 4 bases and 2 bases respectively, with 20 bases between them. The CDR3 has 18 amino acids.

In DNA form, the CDR3 reads TGTGCCAGCAGCTTTTTGAACCTATACAATGAGCAGTTCTTC. It specifies CASSFLNLYNEQFF. This sequence joins TRBV11-2 and TRBJ2-1; no clear D gene. CDR1 is SGHAT, CDR2 FQNNGV, per germline. Trimming left V 3 bases short and J 4 bases short, with 10 bases between. The CDR3 spans 14 residues.

In this sample, this clonotype turned up many times. The rearrangement uses TRBV5-1 and TRBJ2-7, with 8 bases identical to TRBD2. J gave up 7 bases and V 4 bases, and 16 bases lay outside the gene matches. The CDR3 loop spans 16 amino acids. CDR1 is SGHRS, CDR2 YFSETQ, per germline. CDR3: CASSPGISGDLWEQYF. The CDR3, as DNA: TGCGCCAGCAGCCCGGGAATTAGCGGGGACCTCTGGGAGCAGTACTTC.